This is a list of T cell receptor beta chains from one sample in a study of T cell responses to AZD1222 COVID-19 vaccine. The table came from immunoSEQ multiplex PCR; TCRdb's copy has only in-frame clones and leaves some out. The top ten clones hold about 3% of a sample with about 140,000 clones, about 92% of them seen once. The sequences come from peripheral blood, collected on day 0 of AZD1222 vaccination. The receptors stem from an adult in good health. The CDR3 runs from the conserved cysteine through the conserved F or W. A D gene is named only where the DNA matches it firmly. Only some rows state a clone size, as once, few, many or a class for expanded clones.

D gene	clone size	V gene	J gene	CDR3 protein	CDR3 DNA
-	-	TRBV27	TRBJ1-1	CASSLSTVGYTEAFF	TGTGCCAGCAGTTTATCTACGGTAGGGTACACTGAAGCTTTCTTT
TRBD2	-	TRBV4-2	TRBJ2-1	CASSQDGTSGYNEQFF	TGTGCCAGCAGCCAAGATGGGACTAGCGGCTACAATGAGCAGTTCTTC
-	once	TRBV28	TRBJ2-7	CASSFGVTALSYEQYF	TGTGCCAGCAGTTTTGGTGTGACAGCTCTCTCCTACGAGCAGTACTTC
TRBD2	-	TRBV11-2	TRBJ2-3	CASSPPGGRAYF	TGTGCCAGCAGCCCTCCCGGCGGGAGGGCCTATTTT
-	-	TRBV6-5	TRBJ1-1	CASSYRDLRNTEAFF	TGTGCCAGCAGTTACAGGGACCTGCGGAACACTGAAGCTTTCTTT
-	-	TRBV7-2	TRBJ1-2	CASSAWTVRYGYTF	TGTGCCAGCAGCGCCTGGACAGTCCGGTATGGCTACACCTTC
TRBD2	-	TRBV28	TRBJ2-1	CASSETSGRLYNEQFF	TGTGCCAGCAGTGAGACTAGCGGGAGACTCTACAATGAGCAGTTCTTC
TRBD1	-	TRBV19	TRBJ2-5	CASSGTGGAGTQYF	TGTGCCAGTAGTGGGACAGGGGGCGCCGGCACCCAGTACTTC
TRBD2	once	TRBV20-1	TRBJ2-1	CSASRSERGNNEQFF	TGCAGTGCTAGTAGGAGTGAGCGGGGAAACAATGAGCAGTTCTTC
-	-	TRBV9	TRBJ1-6	CASSAGGGWESPLHF	TGTGCCAGCAGCGCGGGGGGGGGCTGGGAATCACCCCTCCACTTT
TRBD2	-	TRBV2	TRBJ2-2	CASRPGLAGGAGELFF	TGTGCCAGCAGGCCGGGACTAGCGGGAGGGGCCGGGGAGCTGTTTTTT
-	-	TRBV19	TRBJ2-2	CASALVVEANTGELFF	TGTGCCAGCGCCCTCGTGGTGGAGGCGAACACCGGGGAGCTGTTTTTT
-	-	TRBV18	TRBJ2-7	CASSPATIINPSSYEQYF	TGTGCCAGCTCACCCGCGACAATAATAAATCCCTCCTCCTACGAGCAGTACTTC
TRBD2	-	TRBV29-1	TRBJ2-1	CSVDGLAGARPYNEQFF	TGCAGCGTTGATGGTCTAGCGGGAGCGAGGCCCTACAATGAGCAGTTCTTC
-	-	TRBV12-3/TRBV12-4	TRBJ2-1	CASGRDTNEQFF	TGTGCCAGCGGCCGGGACACCAATGAGCAGTTCTTC
TRBD2	-	TRBV29-1	TRBJ2-1	CSARIVSRGSYNEQFF	TGCAGCGCAAGAATCGTCTCGCGGGGGTCCTACAATGAGCAGTTCTTC
-	-	TRBV19	TRBJ1-5	CGGGEGPYQPQHF	TGTGGGGGGGGTGAAGGTCCCTATCAGCCCCAGCATTTT
-	once	TRBV5-5	TRBJ1-2	CASSLGLDSANYGYTF	TGTGCCAGCAGCTTGGGCCTCGACTCAGCTAACTATGGCTACACCTTC
TRBD1	-	TRBV11-3	TRBJ2-1	CASSRTGDGNEQFF	TGTGCCAGCAGCAGGACAGGGGATGGCAATGAGCAGTTCTTC
-	-	TRBV7-8	TRBJ1-5	CASSYGPQGTGNQPQHF	TGTGCCAGCAGCTACGGGCCTCAGGGGACGGGCAATCAGCCCCAGCATTTT
TRBD2	-	TRBV7-3	TRBJ2-1	CASGLAGDNEQFF	TGTGCCAGCGGACTAGCGGGAGACAATGAGCAGTTCTTC
TRBD1	once	TRBV6-6	TRBJ1-1	CASSYQGENTEAFF	TGTGCCAGCAGTTATCAGGGGGAGAACACTGAAGCTTTCTTT
TRBD2	-	TRBV4-2	TRBJ2-1	CASRRGDGTSGQYNEQFF	TGTGCCAGCAGACGGGGGGACGGCACTAGCGGGCAGTACAATGAGCAGTTCTTC
-	-	TRBV4-1	TRBJ1-2	CASSQVNYGYTF	TGCGCCAGCAGCCAAGTCAACTATGGCTACACCTTC
-	-	TRBV5-1	TRBJ2-7	CASSPRGPGLAGGQYF	TGCGCCAGCAGCCCTCGAGGCCCGGGGCTTGCTGGCGGGCAGTACTTC
-	-	TRBV6-5	TRBJ1-1	CASTPMWAMNTEAFF	TGTGCCAGCACTCCCATGTGGGCGATGAACACTGAAGCTTTCTTT
-	-	TRBV18	TRBJ1-4	CASSPLTTNEKLFF	TGTGCCAGCTCACCCCTTACAACTAATGAAAAACTGTTTTTT
-	-	TRBV19	TRBJ1-1	CASSARVHPGTEAFF	TGTGCCAGTAGTGCCCGGGTCCACCCAGGCACTGAAGCTTTCTTT
TRBD1	-	TRBV2	TRBJ1-1	CASSAELWGQGNTEAFF	TGTGCCAGCAGTGCGGAACTATGGGGACAGGGGAACACTGAAGCTTTCTTT
-	-	TRBV28	TRBJ1-1	CASSLTGVNTEAFF	TGTGCCAGCAGTTTGACGGGGGTGAACACTGAAGCTTTCTTT
TRBD2	-	TRBV19	TRBJ2-1	CASSPHLAGRYNEQFF	TGTGCCAGTAGCCCCCACCTAGCGGGACGGTACAATGAGCAGTTCTTC